The source of this T cell receptor beta chain is a study of blood T cell repertoires in COVID-19. Across the study: Nucleic acid was either cDNA or gDNA, and it came from T cells, B-cell-depleted T cells, or PBMCs.

Here immunoSEQ multiplex PCR was the method, and the copy in TCRdb shows in-frame clones only, minus some. The table has about 190,000 clones, approximately 77% seen once. Germline V gene sequence: CDR1 SGHNT, CDR2 YYREEE (reference sequence). The V end was cut by 1 base, the J end by 2 bases, with 9 bases between. This CDR3 is built from 14 residues. The chain has TRBV5-4 and TRBJ1-1; no clear D gene. This receptor was identified in a woman at least 80 years old with active or convalescent COVID-19. Sequencing was performed on peripheral blood. In DNA form, the CDR3 reads TGTGCCAGCAGCTTGCGCCAGATCAACACTGAAGCTTTCTTT. Protein sequence: CASSLRQINTEAFF.